Reported below is one TCR beta chain. The antigen remains undetermined. The data belong to a study of T-cell reconstitution after alpha-beta-depleted transplantation in children. Germline V CDR1 and CDR2: DFQATT, SNEGSKA (reference sequence). The CDR3 totals 11 residues. With 1 base removed from V and 6 bases from J, the gap between germline ends came to 5 bases. It was with unique molecular identifiers that the TCRbeta library was prepared. TCRdb reprocessed the PCR reads with MiXCR, giving one entry per CDR3 protein. The data contain about 300,000 distinct CDR3 sequences, over 9.5% of them seen just once; the ten biggest clones take up 7.5%. Study results and limitations: One year post-transplant, T-cell counts and diversity were largely derived from T cells produced anew.

Source: PBMCs, taken before TCRalphabeta/CD19-depleted stem cell transplant. The J gene is TRBJ2-3, the V gene TRBV20-1, with D unclear. The TCR comes from a boy younger than two with acute myeloid leukemia, due to receive a stem cell transplant. The CDR3 DNA reads as TGCAGTGCTAGAGGGTGGGATACGCAGTATTTT. Translation gives CSARGWDTQYF.